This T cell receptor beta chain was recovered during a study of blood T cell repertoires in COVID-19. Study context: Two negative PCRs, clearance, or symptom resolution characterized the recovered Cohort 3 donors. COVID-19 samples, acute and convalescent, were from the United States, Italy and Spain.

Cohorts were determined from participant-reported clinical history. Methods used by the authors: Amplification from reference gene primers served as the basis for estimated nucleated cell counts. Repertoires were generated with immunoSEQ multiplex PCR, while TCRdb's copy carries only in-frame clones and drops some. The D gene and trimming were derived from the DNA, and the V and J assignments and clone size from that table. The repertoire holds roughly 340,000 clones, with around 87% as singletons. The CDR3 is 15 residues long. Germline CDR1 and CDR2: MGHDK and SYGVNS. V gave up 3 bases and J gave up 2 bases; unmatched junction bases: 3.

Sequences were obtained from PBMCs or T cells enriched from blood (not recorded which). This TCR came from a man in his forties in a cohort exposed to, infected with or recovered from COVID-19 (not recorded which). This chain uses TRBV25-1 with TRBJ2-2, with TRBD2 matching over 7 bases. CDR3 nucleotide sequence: TGTGCCAGCAGTGATCTAGCGGAAAACACCGGGGAGCTGTTTTTT. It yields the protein CASSDLAENTGELFF.